This T cell receptor beta chain was retrieved from a study of glioma-infiltrating T cells. The study, taken as a whole, reports: Non-neoplastic patients had below-expected tissue-blood divergence, while all gliomas exceeded expectation. Very few CDR3 sequences were shared between tissue and blood.

Amplification of TCR alpha and beta CDR3 regions from RNA used iRepertoire nested multiplex PCR. Tissue mRNA or PBMC total RNA, about 90-400 ng, went into one-step reverse transcription and amplification. TCRdb re-called the multiplex PCR reads through MiXCR, storing one row per CDR3 protein. In the table there are some 93,000 distinct CDR3 sequences, approximately 40% of which are singletons. The CDR3 consists of 14 residues. With 3 bases clipped from V and 5 bases from J, the junction kept 3 bases outside the gene matches. Germline V gene lookup returns CDR1 DFQATT and CDR2 SNEGSKA (reference sequence). This clonotype was counted at least ten times. No antigen is known for it.

This chain uses TRBV20-1 with TRBJ2-1, with 11 positions matching TRBD2. Sequencing was performed on glioma tissue, nonneoplastic brain tissue, or PBMCs (not recorded which). The TCR originated in a human donor with low-grade glioma or glioblastoma, undergoing nonglioma brain surgery, or in good health (not recorded which). CDR3 in DNA: TGCAGTGCTAGCAAGACTAGCGGGAACAATGAGCAGTTCTTC. Protein sequence: CSASKTSGNNEQFF.